This is a list of T cell receptor beta chains from one sample in a study of vaccination effects on CD4 cells after COVID-19. No cognate antigen is known for these TCRs. Only in-frame clones appear in the TCRdb table, and some are missing; sequencing was by immunoSEQ multiplex PCR. The sample includes about 22,000 clones, approximately 77% of them seen just once. This specimen was CD4+ T cells from PBMCs cultured with HCoV-NL63 spike peptides, taken after COVID-19 vaccination. The receptor source for this set is a human donor who received a COVID-19 vaccine. Both conserved end residues are part of each CDR3. A D gene is named only where the DNA matches it firmly. Expanded clones are given a class, and other clones once, few, many or no size at all.

>16|TRBJ1-2|NA|TRBD1|TRBV7-9
TGTGCCAGCAGCTTAACCCGAGGGGGCGGAGGCTATGGCTACACCTTC
CASSLTRGGGGYGYTF
>13|TRBJ2-5|NA|NA|TRBV19
TGTGCCAGTAGTATGGGCAGGGCAGAGACCCAGTACTTC
CASSMGRAETQYF
>20|TRBJ2-7|NA|NA|TRBV9
TGTGCCAGCAGCGTAGAGGCGGTCATGGTGGGGGGGCCGACATCCTACGAGCAGTACTTC
CASSVEAVMVGGPTSYEQYF
>15|TRBJ1-4|NA|NA|TRBV6-5
TGTGCCAGCAGAGGGGACACTACTATTGGAGAAAAACTGTTTTTT
CASRGDTTIGEKLFF
>11|TRBJ2-1|NA|NA|TRBV12-3/TRBV12-4
TGTGCCAGCAGGACAACTAATGAGCAGTTCTTC
CASRTTNEQFF
>13|TRBJ2-5|NA|TRBD2|TRBV29-1
TGCTCCGTAAGCGGGAGGACAAAAGAGACCCAGTACTTC
CSVSGRTKETQYF
>18|TRBJ2-5|NA|TRBD2|TRBV7-6
TGTGCCAGCAGCTTTTCCTTTAGCGGGAGTGTCGGTTATGAGACCCAGTACTTC
CASSFSFSGSVGYETQYF
>16|TRBJ2-1|NA|TRBD2|TRBV19
TGTGCCAGTATCCAATCCTCGCGCGGGGGGTACAATGAGCAGTTCTTC
CASIQSSRGGYNEQFF
>15|TRBJ1-5|once|NA|TRBV5-5
TGTGCCAGCAGCCTCCTTCTTGGGGTTCCTCAGCCCCAGCATTTT
CASSLLLGVPQPQHF
>15|TRBJ2-7|NA|TRBD1|TRBV19
TGTGCCAGTAGTAACAAGGGACAGGGGGGCTACGAGCAGTACTTC
CASSNKGQGGYEQYF
>13|TRBJ1-2|NA|NA|TRBV10-3
TGTGCCATGAGAAAACAGGGAGACTATGGCTACACCTTC
CAMRKQGDYGYTF
>15|TRBJ2-5|NA|NA|TRBV5-6
TGTGCCAGCAGCTTGCTCCCGGGAGAGGAAGAGACCCAGTACTTC
CASSLLPGEEETQYF
>12|TRBJ1-2|NA|NA|TRBV3-1/TRBV3-2
TGTGCCAGCAGCGAGGTGCAATCTGGCTACACCTTC
CASSEVQSGYTF
>16|TRBJ2-2|NA|TRBD2|TRBV30
TGTGCCCGTCGATTCCCGGGACTAGCGCCCACCGGGGAGCTGTTTTTT
CARRFPGLAPTGELFF
>13|TRBJ1-1|few|TRBD1|TRBV29-1
TGCAGCGTTGAAAGACAGGGAGGCACTGAAGCTTTCTTT
CSVERQGGTEAFF
>17|TRBJ1-5|NA|TRBD1|TRBV19
TGTGCCAGTACCCCGGGGGACAGGCGTTATAGCAATCAGCCCCAGCATTTT
CASTPGDRRYSNQPQHF
>15|TRBJ1-2|NA|TRBD1|TRBV5-6
TGTGCCAGCAGCCTTTGGACAGGGGGCGTCTATGGCTACACCTTC
CASSLWTGGVYGYTF
>12|TRBJ1-1|NA|NA|TRBV28
TGTGCCAGCAGTTGGAGGGACACTGAAGCTTTCTTT
CASSWRDTEAFF
>15|TRBJ1-1|NA|TRBD1|TRBV7-6
TGTGCCAGCAGCCCCAGACAGGGGCCGAACACTGAAGCTTTCTTT
CASSPRQGPNTEAFF
>16|TRBJ2-7|NA|TRBD1|TRBV11-2
TGTGCCAGCAGCTTAGATTTGGCAGGGGGAGTCTACGAGCAGTACTTC
CASSLDLAGGVYEQYF
>12|TRBJ2-5|NA|NA|TRBV24-1
TGTGCCACCCAGAGAAGGGGGGAGACCCAGTACTTC
CATQRRGETQYF
>15|TRBJ2-3|NA|NA|TRBV6-5
TGTGCCACCTCAGGGGCGGGGGCCATTCTAAATACGCAGTATTTT
CATSGAGAILNTQYF
>15|TRBJ2-7|NA|TRBD1|TRBV29-1
TGCAGCGTACGAATGACAGGGGGGGACTCCTACGAGCAGTACTTC
CSVRMTGGDSYEQYF
>18|TRBJ2-1|NA|TRBD2|TRBV6-2/TRBV6-3
TGTGCCAGCAGCACCGGGACTAGCGGGGCCATTTCCTACAATGAGCAGTTCTTC
CASSTGTSGAISYNEQFF
>15|TRBJ1-3|NA|NA|TRBV5-1
TGCGCCAGCAGCGCCTCAGGGGCGCCCGGAAACACCATATATTTT
CASSASGAPGNTIYF
>13|TRBJ2-2|few|NA|TRBV6-6
TGTGCCAGCAGTCCATCCCGGGCCGGGGAGCTGTTTTTT
CASSPSRAGELFF
>13|TRBJ2-7|NA|NA|TRBV10-2
TGCGCCAGCAGTTGGCAGGAAAACTACGAGCAGTACTTC
CASSWQENYEQYF
>15|TRBJ2-2|NA|TRBD1|TRBV5-1
TGCGCCAGCAGCTTGGAGGCAGGGGGCAACGGGGAGCTGTTTTTT
CASSLEAGGNGELFF
>17|TRBJ1-1|NA|NA|TRBV24-1
TGTGCCACCAGTGATTTGGAGAGGCGAAACTCAAACACTGAAGCTTTCTTT
CATSDLERRNSNTEAFF
>14|TRBJ1-5|few|NA|TRBV2
TGTGCCAGCAGGGCCGGGACCGAAGAGGTACCCCAGCATTTT
CASRAGTEEVPQHF
>15|TRBJ2-7|few|TRBD1|TRBV5-1
TGCGCCAGCAGCTTATTTTCGGGACAGAGCTACGAGCAGTACTTC
CASSLFSGQSYEQYF
>13|TRBJ2-2|few|NA|TRBV7-6
TGTGCCAGCAGCTTAGGGTCGGCCGGGGAGCTGTTTTTT
CASSLGSAGELFF
>13|TRBJ2-2|once|NA|TRBV19
TGTGCCAGTAGGCCCCTCGAGACCGGGGAGCTGTTTTTT
CASRPLETGELFF
>15|TRBJ2-1|few|NA|TRBV5-4
TGTGCCAGCAGCTTGGGGGGGGCCTCCTACAATGAGCAGTTCTTC
CASSLGGASYNEQFF
>13|TRBJ2-2|once|NA|TRBV12-3/TRBV12-4
TGTGCCACTTACCGGGACCTCACCGGGGAGCTGTTTTTT
CATYRDLTGELFF
>12|TRBJ2-3|NA|NA|TRBV30
TGTGCCTGGAGTCTACTGACAGATACGCAGTATTTT
CAWSLLTDTQYF
>12|TRBJ1-2|NA|NA|TRBV6-5
TGTGCCAGCCTCAGGGAGGGCTATGGCTACACCTTC
CASLREGYGYTF
>15|TRBJ1-6|NA|NA|TRBV2
TGTGCCAGCAGAGGGAGAACAGGGACCGATTCACCCCTCCACTTT
CASRGRTGTDSPLHF
>12|TRBJ1-1|few|NA|TRBV6-1
TGTGCCAGCAGTGAATGGGAGCGCGAAGCTTTCTTT
CASSEWEREAFF
>16|TRBJ1-1|NA|NA|TRBV27
TGTGCCAGCAAAAGATTCGGTTCCAGGGGGAACACTGAAGCTTTCTTT
CASKRFGSRGNTEAFF
>16|TRBJ1-2|NA|TRBD1|TRBV19
TGTGCCAGTAGTTTGGCAGCAGGGGGCGCAAACTATGGCTACACCTTC
CASSLAAGGANYGYTF
>14|TRBJ1-1|NA|NA|TRBV6-6
TGTGCCAGCAGGGAATCACAGGGTAACACTGAAGCTTTCTTT
CASRESQGNTEAFF
>13|TRBJ1-1|NA|NA|TRBV2
TGTGCCAGCGGGACTTTGGAGAACACTGAAGCTTTCTTT
CASGTLENTEAFF
>15|TRBJ2-7|NA|NA|TRBV5-4
TGTGCCAGCAGCTTGCACCAGACCGAGACCTACGAGCAGTACTTC
CASSLHQTETYEQYF
>11|TRBJ1-2|once|NA|TRBV20-1
TGCAGTGCGGGAGGGGGCTATGGCTACACCTTC
CSAGGGYGYTF
>16|TRBJ1-6|once|NA|TRBV18
TGTGCCAGCTCACCACAGCCAGTAAAGAACAATTCACCCCTCCACTTT
CASSPQPVKNNSPLHF
>14|TRBJ2-7|NA|TRBD2|TRBV20-1
TGCAGTGCTAGTCCCCTAGCGGGATCGTACGAGCAGTACTTC
CSASPLAGSYEQYF
>14|TRBJ2-5|NA|TRBD2|TRBV12-5
TGTGCTAGTGGTTTTACTAGCGGGATGCAGACCCAGTACTTC
CASGFTSGMQTQYF
>16|TRBJ2-1|NA|NA|TRBV14
TGTGCCAGCAGCCAAGATAAGGGACGACCGTACGGTGAGCAGTTCTTC
CASSQDKGRPYGEQFF
>16|TRBJ2-5|NA|TRBD1|TRBV10-2
TGCGCCAGCAGCGTACAGGGGATGCAGGTCCAAGAGACCCAGTACTTC
CASSVQGMQVQETQYF
>14|TRBJ1-3|NA|NA|TRBV10-3
TGTGCCATCAATGAAGGAGGGTTTGGAAACACCATATATTTT
CAINEGGFGNTIYF